This T cell receptor (beta chain) was observed in a study of blood T cell repertoires in COVID-19. In the study overall: The origin of the acute and convalescent COVID-19 samples was the United States, Italy and Spain. The cDNA or gDNA used as material had been derived from T cells, B-cell-depleted T cells, or PBMCs.

The data were produced by immunoSEQ multiplex PCR, yet TCRdb's version contains in-frame clones alone and is incomplete. The sample consists of about 88,000 clones, around 90% of them appearing once. The germline V gene encodes CDR1 MNHEY and CDR2 SMNVEV (reference sequence). V was trimmed by 2 bases and J by 3 bases, leaving 13 bases between them. The CDR3 covers 15 residues. Sequenced: peripheral blood. This chain links TRBV27 with TRBJ1-1, with a possible D match to TRBD1 (6 bases). This TCR derives from an elderly man with acute or convalescent COVID-19. CDR3 in DNA: TGTGCCAGCAGTTTAAAGGGGGTAATGTACACTGAAGCTTTCTTT. It translates to CASSLKGVMYTEAFF.